This T cell receptor beta chain was captured by sequencing in a study of T-cell memory formation after mild COVID-19. Study-level results: Day 15 to 85 contracting clones showed balanced CD4/CD8; later expanders leaned CD4+. Confirmation of SARS-CoV-2 specificity was lacking for second-wave clones peaking day 37.

With respect to this clonotype: What it binds is not known.

TCRdb re-called the 5' RACE reads through MiXCR, storing one row per CDR3 protein. The table lists 500,000 to 650,000 distinct CDR3 sequences, about a fifth of them singletons. The clonotype comes from an adult woman who had mild COVID-19 (a few samples of this study predate the infection). Cell type and time point are not known. The source material was PBMCs or a T cell subset sorted from them (not recorded which).

CDR3 coding DNA: TGTGCCACCAGTGATTCGTCAGGGGCAGGGAGCTCTGGAAACACCATATATTTT. Its protein is CATSDSSGAGSSGNTIYF. This chain connects TRBV24-1 to TRBJ1-3; possibly TRBD1 for D (6 bases). Trimming shortened V by 2 bases and J by 0 bases, and 16 bases separated the two germline ends. Germline V gene data show CDR1 as KGHDR and CDR2 as SFDVKD. The CDR3 runs 18 residues.